The entry below gives a single T cell receptor beta chain sequence along with its context. The PCR ran on 60 Vbeta and 13 Jbeta primers. The method was immunoSEQ multiplex PCR; TCRdb's version includes in-frame clones alone and lacks a portion of them. The sample has about 150,000 clones, nearly 80% seen once. Germline lookup yields CDR1 ENHRY and CDR2 SYGVKD. V lost 3 bases to trimming and J lost 6 bases; unmatched junction nucleotides: 8. This CDR3 is built from 15 residues. The source of the sample is a study of cytomegalovirus exposure and HLA in healthy donors. This chain uses TRBV10-3 with TRBJ1-2, with TRBD1 matching 9 bases. The sequencing sample was made of PBMCs. This TCR derives from a woman younger than 45 in good health and CMV-seronegative. The CDR3 sequence is CAISDPGQGKDGYTF. The CDR3 bases are TGTGCCATCAGTGACCCGGGACAGGGTAAGGATGGCTACACCTTC.